The source of this T cell receptor beta chain is a study of T cell repertoires in cytomegalovirus infection (dated by TCRdb to about 2019). Looking at the study overall: Donor HLA type was relevant to the analysis, as public TCR beta signatures indicated carriage of CMV infection together with the matching HLA type. Results the study describes overall, beyond this receptor: In both this cohort and an independent cohort of 352 donors, the cumulative frequency of public TCR beta family members distinguished carriers of CMV infection plus the relevant HLA type. The ex vivo response was dominated by HLA-C-restricted CMV-specific TCR beta clonotypes, which also provided the single most frequent clonotype in two of eight donors.

The listed sequencing device is Illumina HiSeq 1500. TCRdb ran its own pipeline on the public reads, namely fastp trimming at Q25 and MiXCR clone calling, and kept in-frame beta chains. Every entry covers one CDR3 protein and lists the most common genes and DNA from its rows. The sample records around 450,000 distinct CDR3 sequences, roughly 30% of which are singletons. About 13% of the sample belongs to the ten largest clones. Including the terminal cysteine and phenylalanine, the CDR3 comprises 15 residues. The CDR3 DNA has 45 bases and is translated from base 1. CDR1 and CDR2 were assigned from the germline V gene as SGHTA and FQGNSA. Points on this clonotype: The target of this receptor is not known. Sequence at one end of the junction differs from germline and may be a read error.

The rearrangement combines TRBV7-2 with TRBJ2-5; the D gene is perhaps TRBD1 or TRBD2, as each covers 5 bases. This TCR derives from a human donor in good health (CMV status not recorded). Some clones in this sample may be carry-over from other donors' samples. The sequenced sample consisted of PBMCs. The nucleotide sequence reads TGTGCCAGCAGCTTGCACCCCGGGGCTAACGAGACCCAGTGCTTC. It codes for CASSLHPGANETQCF.